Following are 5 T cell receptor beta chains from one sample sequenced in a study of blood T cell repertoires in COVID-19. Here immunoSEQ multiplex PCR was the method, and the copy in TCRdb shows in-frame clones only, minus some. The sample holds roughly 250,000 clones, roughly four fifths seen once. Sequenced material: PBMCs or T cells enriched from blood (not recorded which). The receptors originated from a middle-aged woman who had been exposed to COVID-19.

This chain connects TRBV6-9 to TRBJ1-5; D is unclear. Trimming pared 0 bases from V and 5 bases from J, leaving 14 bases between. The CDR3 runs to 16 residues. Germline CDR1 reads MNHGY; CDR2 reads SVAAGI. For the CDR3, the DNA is TGTGCCAGCAGTTATTCTCAGGTCCAGGCTCATCAGCCCCAGCATTTT. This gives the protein CASSYSQVQAHQPQHF.

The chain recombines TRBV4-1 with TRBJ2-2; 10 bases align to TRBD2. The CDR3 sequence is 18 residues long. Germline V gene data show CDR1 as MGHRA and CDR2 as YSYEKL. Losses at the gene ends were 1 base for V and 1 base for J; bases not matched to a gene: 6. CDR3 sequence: CASSQVLAGAMNTGELFF. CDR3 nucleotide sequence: TGCGCCAGCAGCCAAGTGCTAGCGGGGGCCATGAACACCGGGGAGCTGTTTTTT.

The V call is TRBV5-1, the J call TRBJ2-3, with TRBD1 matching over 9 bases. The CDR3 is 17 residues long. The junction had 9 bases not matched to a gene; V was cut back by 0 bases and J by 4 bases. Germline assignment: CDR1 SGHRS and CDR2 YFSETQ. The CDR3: CASSLGGTGRWADTQYF. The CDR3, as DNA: TGCGCCAGCAGCTTGGGGGGGACAGGGCGATGGGCAGATACGCAGTATTTT.

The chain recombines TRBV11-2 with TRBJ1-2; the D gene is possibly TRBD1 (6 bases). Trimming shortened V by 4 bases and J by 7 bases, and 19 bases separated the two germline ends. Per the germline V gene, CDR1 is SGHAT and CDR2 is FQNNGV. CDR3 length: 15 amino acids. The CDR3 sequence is CASSSLPGQGSGYTF. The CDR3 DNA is TGTGCCAGCAGCTCACTCCCCGGGCAGGGGAGTGGCTACACCTTC.

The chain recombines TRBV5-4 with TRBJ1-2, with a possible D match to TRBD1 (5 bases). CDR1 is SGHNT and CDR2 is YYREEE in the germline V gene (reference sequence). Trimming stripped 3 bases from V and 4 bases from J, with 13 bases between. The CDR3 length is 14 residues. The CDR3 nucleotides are TGTGCCAGCAGCTACGGGGGGATTGGCTATGGCTACACCTTC. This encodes CASSYGGIGYGYTF.